The T cell receptor beta chain under discussion was sequenced for a study of regulatory T cells in long-lasting Graves disease. Through Arm-PCR of CDR3 regions and iRepertoire HTBI primers, TCR beta libraries were built. TCRdb reprocessed the multiplex PCR reads via MiXCR and lists one record per CDR3 protein. The data contain around 330,000 distinct CDR3 sequences, more than 15% of them singletons. This clonotype was counted at least ten times. The time point is: newly diagnosed GD, antithyroid drugs for less than 3 months. After RNA was extracted from PBMCs, the TCR library was made from it. Trimming at V came to 0 bases and at J to 1 base, leaving 2 bases not matched to a gene. The germline V gene encodes CDR1 SQVTM and CDR2 ANQGSEA. CDR3 length equals 16 residues.

The sample was peripheral blood mononuclear cells (PBMCs), taken at new diagnosis, from a patient treated with antithyroid drugs. The chain is built from TRBV29-1 and TRBJ2-1, with 11 positions matching TRBD2. The clonotype comes from a female donor with Graves disease. CDR3 DNA sequence: TGCAGCGTTGAAGATGTAGCGGGGGGGTCCTACAATGAGCAGTTCTTC. It translates to CSVEDVAGGSYNEQFF.